This TCR beta chain was captured in a study of molecular identifiers for immune sequencing clone quantification. This clonotype was seen more than once but under ten times. Via MiXCR, TCRdb re-called the PCR reads, giving one row per CDR3 protein. Of under 75,000 distinct CDR3 sequences in the sample, under 20% were seen once. The receptor was derived from a human donor in good health. Some libraries in this study had Jurkat cell RNA spiked in. The source material was naive CD8+ T cells from blood, with Jurkat cell RNA spiked in. Subset meaning: FACS-sorted CD8+CD4-CCR7+CD45RA+ naive T cells.

The CDR3 DNA is TGTGCCACCAGTGATTTAGCTCCCGTGCAGTACTTC. It is translated as CATSDLAPVQYF. The chain has TRBV24-1 and TRBJ2-7, with D hard to call. Trimming took 1 base from V and 9 from J, leaving 9 bases between them. CDR3 size: 12 residues. Germline V lookup: CDR1 KGHDR, CDR2 SFDVKD.